The clone carrying this T cell receptor (beta chain) came up many times. CDR3 size: 15 residues. Germline V gives CDR1 SGHNT, CDR2 YYREEE (reference sequence). The V and J ends lost 0 bases and 5 bases respectively, with 14 bases between them. The data are from a study of T cells in Graves' hyperthyroidism and ophthalmopathy. About the research overall: Pretreatment peripheral blood was obtained at initial diagnosis.

Authors of the study amplified TCR beta CDR3 regions from RNA transcripts. With the HTBI primer set, the TCR CDR3 went through a first round of RT-PCR. A single record per CDR3 protein comes from TCRdb applying MiXCR to the multiplex PCR reads. Among 350,000 to 500,000 distinct CDR3 sequences, roughly an eighth were seen once, and the ten largest hold 5.3%. The specimen sequenced was blood. This receptor was obtained from a woman between 18 and 29 years old with Graves' hyperthyroidism. This rearrangement joins TRBV5-4 to TRBJ2-5, with D tentatively TRBD1 (6 bases). CDR3 bases: TGTGCCAGCAGCTTGGCCGAGGGGGTTGGGGAGACCCAGTACTTC. Translated: CASSLAEGVGETQYF.